This TCR beta chain stems from a study of CXCR3-negative and CXCR3-positive naive CD8 T cells. Study-level findings and limits: Both naive subsets had comparably high diversity; memory CD8+ cells much lower. With respect to TRBV-TRBJ usage, naive CXCR3-negative and CXCR3-positive cells were similar; memory differed.

This CDR3 comprises 14 residues. In germline, CDR1 is KGHSH, CDR2 LQKENI. 5' RACE with UMI labels generated the TRB cDNA libraries. TCRdb re-called the 5' RACE reads and gives one entry per CDR3 protein, without DNA. The table for this sample gives about 53,000 distinct CDR3 sequences. On this clonotype: Its specificity is not known.

This clonotype originated in a human donor in good health. Some clones in this sample may be carry-over from other donors' samples. The sequencing input was naive CXCR3- CD8+ T cells from blood. This sample's subset: CD45RO-CCR7+CD27+CD95- naive CD8+ T cells lacking CXCR3 (TNR3-). This chain joins TRBV18 and TRBJ2-5. CDR3 amino acids: CASSPDWSQETQYF.